Presented here are 18 T cell receptor beta chains from one specimen sequenced in a study of cytomegalovirus exposure and HLA in healthy donors. PCR was performed using 60 Vbeta and 13 Jbeta primers. The method was immunoSEQ multiplex PCR; TCRdb's version includes in-frame clones alone and lacks a portion of them. The data hold around 94,000 clones, with about 77% observed a single time. What was sequenced was PBMCs. Receptors originate from a male donor in good health and CMV-seropositive.

At least ten counts were recorded for this clone. The chain uses TRBV10-3 and TRBJ1-4; a possible D gene is TRBD1 (5 bases). Trimming removed 11 bases at V and 10 bases at J, with 20 bases between. From germline, CDR1 is ENHRY and CDR2 SYGVKD. The CDR3 is 13 amino acids. This CDR3 reads CAPGGRCVAKLFF. The CDR3 DNA reads TGTGCCCCCGGGGGTCGGTGCGTGGCAAAACTGTTTTTT.

This CDR3 reads CASSFNRDYGYTF. CDR3 nucleotide sequence: TGTGCCAGCAGTTTTAACAGAGACTATGGCTACACCTTC. This chain connects TRBV28 to TRBJ1-2, with no clear D. Germline V gene data show CDR1 as MDHEN and CDR2 as SYDVKM. V was cut by 3 bases and J by 3 bases, with 8 bases left in between. The CDR3 runs to 13 residues.

The V and J genes are TRBV19 and TRBJ1-2, with 10 bases aligning to TRBD1. There are 14 residues in the CDR3. The ends lost 5 bases at V and 4 bases at J; junction bases unmatched: 4. Germline V gene data show CDR1 as LNHDA and CDR2 as SQIVND (reference sequence). The CDR3 coding sequence is TGTGCCAGTAGTTTGGGACAGGGGAGCTATGGCTACACCTTC. Protein product: CASSLGQGSYGYTF. Complete variable domain (other parts from reference TRBV19 and TRBJ1-2): DGGITQSPKYLFRKEGQNVTLSCEQNLNHDAMYWYRQDPGQGLRLIYYSQIVNDFQKGDIAEGYSVSREKKESFPLTVTSAQKNPTAFYLCASSLGQGSYGYTFGSGTRLTVV.

This chain joins TRBV4-2 and TRBJ1-2; 7 bases agree with TRBD1. Germline V gives CDR1 LGHNA, CDR2 YNFKEQ. V shed 4 bases, J shed 10 bases, and the junction held 6 bases outside the gene matches. The CDR3 has 12 amino acids. In DNA, the CDR3 is TGTGCCAGCAGCCGCCGGGACAGCGACTACACCTTC. It translates to CASSRRDSDYTF.

V and J are TRBV6-1 and TRBJ2-3, with D maybe TRBD1 (6 bases). The germline V gene encodes CDR1 MNHNS and CDR2 SASEGT. There are 14 residues in the CDR3. V was shortened by 4 bases and J by 6 bases, with 14 bases between the two germline ends. CDR3 in amino acids: CASSGRQVRDTQYF. CDR3 nucleotides: TGTGCCAGCAGTGGCAGACAGGTCCGGGATACGCAGTATTTT.

CDR3 DNA sequence: TGTGCCAGCAGCCCCGAAGGGACAGGGGGTAACTACGAGCAGTACTTC. Its protein product is CASSPEGTGGNYEQYF. This chain uses TRBV7-2 with TRBJ2-7, with TRBD1 matching over 11 bases. The CDR3 consists of 16 residues. V lost 5 bases, J lost 3 bases, and 9 bases stayed unmatched. Looked up from germline, CDR1 is SGHTA and CDR2 is FQGNSA. The variable domain in full, with the rest retrieved from reference TRBV7-2 and TRBJ2-7, is GAGVSQSPSNKVTEKGKDVELRCDPISGHTALYWYRQSLGQGLEFLIYFQGNSAPDKSGLPSDRFSAERTGGSVSTLTIQRTQQEDSAVYLCASSPEGTGGNYEQYFGPGTRLTVT.

The V gene is TRBV5-1, the J gene TRBJ2-3; possibly TRBD2 for D (6 bases). The CDR3 has 13 residues. The germline V gene encodes CDR1 SGHRS and CDR2 YFSETQ. The V and J ends lost 4 bases and 2 bases respectively, with 8 bases between them. The CDR3 nucleotides read TGCGCCAGCAGCCCGGGGGTCACAGATACGCAGTATTTT. Protein: CASSPGVTDTQYF.

This chain joins TRBV5-1 and TRBJ2-2; TRBD1 matches at 8 bases. The CDR3 runs to 15 residues. From germline, CDR1 is SGHRS and CDR2 YFSETQ. V trimming: 4 bases; J trimming: 3 bases; junction bases outside the gene matches: 5. The DNA of the CDR3 is TGCGCCAGCAGCCCCAGGGGGCATCACACCGGGGAGCTGTTTTTT. Its translation is CASSPRGHHTGELFF.

J is TRBJ1-2 and V is TRBV11-2; 8 positions match TRBD1. CDR3 length: 16 amino acids. V lost 2 bases, J lost 4 bases, and 9 bases stayed unmatched. Germline assignment: CDR1 SGHAT and CDR2 FQNNGV. The CDR3: CASSLIPRDRIYGYTF. The DNA for the CDR3 is TGTGCCAGCAGCTTAATACCCCGGGACAGGATCTATGGCTACACCTTC.

J is TRBJ1-4 and V is TRBV6-5; D is unclear. Germline V gene lookup returns CDR1 MNHEY and CDR2 SVGAGI. There are 15 residues in the CDR3. V gave up 6 bases and J gave up 7 bases, with 18 bases separating them. The CDR3 loop reads CASSPREGWVEKLFF. The CDR3, as DNA: TGTGCCAGCAGCCCCCGCGAGGGTTGGGTTGAAAAACTGTTTTTT.

V usage is TRBV5-6 and J usage is TRBJ1-5, with 11 bases fitting TRBD1. Germline lookup yields CDR1 SGHDT and CDR2 YYEEEE. Trimming removed 4 bases from V and 4 bases from J; junction bases left unmatched: 10. There are 17 residues in the CDR3. CDR3 nucleotide sequence: TGTGCCAGCAGCCAAATGGGACAGGGGGGGCCAAATCAGCCCCAGCATTTT. Its translation: CASSQMGQGGPNQPQHF. The whole variable domain, filled in from reference TRBV5-6 and TRBJ1-5, reads DAGVTQSPTHLIKTRGQQVTLRCSPKSGHDTVSWYQQALGQGPQFIFQYYEEEERQRGNFPDRFSGHQFPNYSSELNVNALLLGDSALYLCASSQMGQGGPNQPQHFGDGTRLSIL.

The gene calls are TRBV6-5 and TRBJ2-7; 9 nucleotides align to TRBD1. This CDR3 contains 15 residues. Germline lookup yields CDR1 MNHEY and CDR2 SVGAGI. V was clipped by 2 bases and J by 4 bases; unmatched bases: 6. CDR3 nucleotides: TGTGCCAGCAGTTACATCCGGACAGGGGATTACGAGCAGTACTTC. It is translated as CASSYIRTGDYEQYF.

This clone was recorded a few times. This chain uses TRBV6-5 with TRBJ2-7; the D gene is possibly TRBD1 (5 bases). V lost 5 bases and J 5 bases, leaving 13 bases between the germline ends. The CDR3 contains 13 residues. The germline V gene has CDR1 MNHEY and CDR2 SVGAGI. DNA for the CDR3: TGTGCCAGCAGTGACTGGCAGGGCAACGAGCAGTACTTC. This translates into CASSDWQGNEQYF.

The V call is TRBV5-1, the J call TRBJ2-2; the D is unclear. Trimming removed 0 bases from V and 1 base from J, with 7 bases in between. The CDR3 extends over 15 amino acids. Per the germline V gene, CDR1 is SGHRS and CDR2 is YFSETQ. The CDR3 loop is CASSLEPVNTGELFF. The CDR3 DNA follows: TGCGCCAGCAGCTTGGAGCCGGTGAACACCGGGGAGCTGTTTTTT.

As to this clone: The germline gene is not matched at one end of the junction; a read error may be the cause. CDR3 coding DNA: TGTGCCAGCAGGGAAGGACAGGGCAATGAGCAGTTCTTC. Amino acids: CASREGQGNEQFF. The rearrangement joins TRBV6-1 to TRBJ2-1, with 8 bases lining up with TRBD1. The germline V gene has CDR1 MNHNS and CDR2 SASEGT. The CDR3 extends over 13 amino acids.

V is TRBV7-2 and J is TRBJ1-3; D remains unclear. The CDR3 has 13 amino acids. Germline loops: CDR1 SGHTA, CDR2 FQGNSA. Between the trimmed V and J ends, which lost 3 bases and 9 bases, there was a span of 12 bases. The DNA for the CDR3 is TGTGCCAGCAGCTTGAGCCTTTTCGGCACCATATATTTT. Residues: CASSLSLFGTIYF.

The chain combines TRBV19 with TRBJ2-1, with TRBD2 identical over 8 bases. The CDR3 loop spans 16 amino acids. With 3 bases clipped from V and 2 bases from J, the junction kept 6 bases outside the gene matches. Germline V gene sequence: CDR1 LNHDA, CDR2 SQIVND (reference sequence). CDR3 DNA sequence: TGTGCCAGTAGTATGCGGCGGGAGGCCCCCTACAATGAGCAGTTCTTC. Residues: CASSMRREAPYNEQFF.

This chain links TRBV7-8 with TRBJ2-1, with D possibly TRBD2 on 6 matching bases. V was shortened by 2 bases and J by 6 bases, with 11 bases between the two germline ends. The CDR3 sequence is 14 residues long. CDR1 and CDR2 from the germline V gene are SGHVS and FQNEAQ. CDR3 bases: TGTGCCAGCAGCTTATACTCTAGCGTCAATGAGCAGTTCTTC. Amino acid sequence: CASSLYSSVNEQFF.